The rows below give T cell receptor beta chains drawn from one sample of a study of blood T cell repertoires in COVID-19. Profiled with immunoSEQ multiplex PCR; TCRdb holds only in-frame clones, not every one. The sample carries 150,000 to 200,000 clones, roughly 93% recorded once. Sequencing used peripheral blood. These receptors came from a woman aged 45-65 years with acute or convalescent COVID-19. CDR3s include the opening cysteine and the closing phenylalanine or tryptophan. The D gene is left open where the match is weak. Rows may omit the clone size; those that give it use once, few, many or a size class.

D gene	J gene	clone size	V gene	CDR3 DNA	CDR3 protein
TRBD1	TRBJ2-7	NA	TRBV10-3	TGTGCCATCAGTGAGGGACAGGGGATACCCTACGAGCAGTACTTC	CAISEGQGIPYEQYF
NA	TRBJ1-5	once	TRBV6-5	TGTGCCAGCAGCCGATCGACAGACGGAAATCAGCCCCAGCATTTT	CASSRSTDGNQPQHF
NA	TRBJ1-4	NA	TRBV5-1	TGCGCCAGCAGCCTACAGGGAGATTTCAAAAAACTGTTTTTT	CASSLQGDFKKLFF
TRBD1	TRBJ1-2	NA	TRBV28	TGTGCCAGCACCACCGCGGACAGGGCGGGCTATGGCTACACCTTC	CASTTADRAGYGYTF
TRBD2	TRBJ2-1	NA	TRBV4-3	TGCGCCAGCAGCCAAGGGGGACTAGCGGGTACAGATGAGCAGTTCTTC	CASSQGGLAGTDEQFF
NA	TRBJ1-1	NA	TRBV30	TGTGCCTCATTGAACACTGAAGCTTTCTTT	CASLNTEAFF
NA	TRBJ1-2	NA	TRBV29-1	TGCAGCGTTTCGGTCGACTATGGCTACACCTTC	CSVSVDYGYTF
TRBD1	TRBJ2-7	NA	TRBV11-2	TGTGCCAGCAGCTGGGGACAGGAGGCCTCCCTGGAGCAGTACTTC	CASSWGQEASLEQYF
NA	TRBJ2-1	once	TRBV19	TGTGCCAGTAGTATAGGGCCTAGCGCGGAGTTCTTC	CASSIGPSAEFF
NA	TRBJ1-2	NA	TRBV7-2	TGTGCCAGCAGCCCTTCGGACAGTTTGGGTGGCTACACCTTC	CASSPSDSLGGYTF
NA	TRBJ1-5	NA	TRBV6-6	TGTGCCAGCAGGGGCCTCGAAGGTAGCAATCAGCCCCAGCATTTT	CASRGLEGSNQPQHF
NA	TRBJ1-1	NA	TRBV27	TGTGCCAGCAGCCCGGGATTGAACACTGAAGCTTTCTTT	CASSPGLNTEAFF
NA	TRBJ2-3	NA	TRBV5-4	TGTGCCAGCAGTTCGGACAGGGAGGGGGATACGCAGTATTTT	CASSSDREGDTQYF
NA	TRBJ1-1	NA	TRBV7-6	TGTGCCAGCAGCTTAGGGACAAAAGGTGGTGAAGCTTTCTTT	CASSLGTKGGEAFF
NA	TRBJ1-2	NA	TRBV19	TGTGCCAGTAGGAATACTCTTTTCTACTATGGCTACACCTTC	CASRNTLFYYGYTF
NA	TRBJ1-2	NA	TRBV15	TGTGCCACCGGGCCGCTGGGGCAAGAAGGCTACACCTTC	CATGPLGQEGYTF
TRBD1	TRBJ1-4	NA	TRBV9	TGTGCCAGCAGCGTAGGAGGACCCCGAGGGGGCGGTGAAAAACTGTTTTTT	CASSVGGPRGGGEKLFF
NA	TRBJ1-1	NA	TRBV9	TGTGCCAGCAGCGTGGGAGGGACAACCAACACTGAAGCTTTCTTT	CASSVGGTTNTEAFF
NA	TRBJ2-5	once	TRBV10-3	TGTGCCACCTCCCGACTAACCCGGGATTTCCAGACCCAGTACTTC	CATSRLTRDFQTQYF
TRBD1	TRBJ2-5	NA	TRBV24-1	TGTGCCACCAGTGACAGGGGGCAGGGAGAGACCCAGTACTTC	CATSDRGQGETQYF
NA	TRBJ1-5	NA	TRBV19	TGTGCCAGTAGGGCTGAGAGGGCTACTAATCAGCCCCAGCATTTT	CASRAERATNQPQHF
TRBD2	TRBJ2-5	NA	TRBV5-4	TGTGCCAGCAGCAGACTAGCGGGAGAGGGAGAGACCCAGTACTTC	CASSRLAGEGETQYF
NA	TRBJ2-7	NA	TRBV6-6	TGTGCCAGCACCCTAACTGGGGGCCGGAGCGAGCAGTACTTC	CASTLTGGRSEQYF
TRBD2	TRBJ2-7	NA	TRBV7-8	TGTGCCAGCAGCTTCTGGACTAGCGGGAGGCCAGGCGAGCAGTACTTC	CASSFWTSGRPGEQYF
NA	TRBJ2-1	NA	TRBV7-2	TGTGCCAGCAGCTTAGTTGGCGGGTCGGTCAATGAGCAGTTCTTC	CASSLVGGSVNEQFF
TRBD2	TRBJ2-1	NA	TRBV27	TGTGCCAGCAGTCGTCTAGCGGGAGTAGATGAGCAGTTCTTC	CASSRLAGVDEQFF
NA	TRBJ1-5	NA	TRBV5-8	TGTGCCAGCAGCTTGGACGGTCCTCAAGGGGCCCAGCATTTT	CASSLDGPQGAQHF
NA	TRBJ2-1	NA	TRBV7-3	TGTGCCAGCGGCCTCCCCGGGACTCCTCAGTTCTTC	CASGLPGTPQFF